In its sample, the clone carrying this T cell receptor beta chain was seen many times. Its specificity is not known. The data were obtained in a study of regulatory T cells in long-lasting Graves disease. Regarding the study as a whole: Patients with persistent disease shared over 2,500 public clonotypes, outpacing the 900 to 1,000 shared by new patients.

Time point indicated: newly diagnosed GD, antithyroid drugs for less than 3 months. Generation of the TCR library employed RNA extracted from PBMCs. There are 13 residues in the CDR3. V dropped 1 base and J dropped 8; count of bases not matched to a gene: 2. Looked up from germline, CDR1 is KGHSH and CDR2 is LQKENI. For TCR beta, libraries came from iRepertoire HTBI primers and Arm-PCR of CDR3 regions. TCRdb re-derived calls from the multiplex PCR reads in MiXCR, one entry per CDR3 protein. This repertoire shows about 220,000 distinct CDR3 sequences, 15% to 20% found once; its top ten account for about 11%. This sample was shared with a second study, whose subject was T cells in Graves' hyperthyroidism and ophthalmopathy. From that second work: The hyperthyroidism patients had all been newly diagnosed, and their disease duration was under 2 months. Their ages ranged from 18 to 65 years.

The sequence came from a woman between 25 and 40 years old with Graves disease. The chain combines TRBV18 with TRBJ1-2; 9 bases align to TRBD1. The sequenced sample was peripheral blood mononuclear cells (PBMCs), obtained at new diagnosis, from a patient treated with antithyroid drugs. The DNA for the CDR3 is TGTGCCAGCTCACCACGGGACAGGGAGGGCTACACCTTC. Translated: CASSPRDREGYTF. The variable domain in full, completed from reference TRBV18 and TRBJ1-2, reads NAGVMQNPRHLVRRRGQEARLRCSPMKGHSHVYWYRQLPEEGLKFMVYLQKENIIDESGMPKERFSAEFPKEGPSILRIQQVVRGDSAAYFCASSPRDREGYTFGSGTRLTVV.